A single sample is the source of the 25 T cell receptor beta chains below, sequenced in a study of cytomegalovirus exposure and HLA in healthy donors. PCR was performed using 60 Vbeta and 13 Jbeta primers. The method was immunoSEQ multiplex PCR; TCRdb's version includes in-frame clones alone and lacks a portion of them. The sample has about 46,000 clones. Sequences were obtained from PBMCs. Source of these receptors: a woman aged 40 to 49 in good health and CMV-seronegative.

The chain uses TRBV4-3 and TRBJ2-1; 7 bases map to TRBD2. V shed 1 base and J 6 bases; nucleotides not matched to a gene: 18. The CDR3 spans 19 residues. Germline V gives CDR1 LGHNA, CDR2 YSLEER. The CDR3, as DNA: TGCGCCAGCAGCCAAGCCCCCTACTCGGGCGGGAGTCGTGGCAATGAGCAGTTCTTC. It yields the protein CASSQAPYSGGSRGNEQFF.

In nucleotides, the CDR3 is TGTGCCAGCAGTGTAACCGGGACAGGGAACACTGAAGCTTTCTTT. Its translation is CASSVTGTGNTEAFF. The rearrangement uses TRBV6-1 and TRBJ1-1; 8 bases are a match to TRBD1. Trimming cost V 4 bases and J 1 base; bases outside gene matches: 5. Germline-derived CDR1 and CDR2 are MNHNS and SASEGT. The CDR3 extends over 15 amino acids.

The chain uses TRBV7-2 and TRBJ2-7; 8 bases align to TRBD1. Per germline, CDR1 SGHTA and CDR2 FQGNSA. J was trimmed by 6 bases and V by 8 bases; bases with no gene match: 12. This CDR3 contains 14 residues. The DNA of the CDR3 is TGTGCCAGCTCCCCAGGGGCAGGGGGCCTCGAGCAGTACTTC. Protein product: CASSPGAGGLEQYF. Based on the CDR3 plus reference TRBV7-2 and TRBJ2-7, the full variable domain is GAGVSQSPSNKVTEKGKDVELRCDPISGHTALYWYRQSLGQGLEFLIYFQGNSAPDKSGLPSDRFSAERTGGSVSTLTIQRTQQEDSAVYLCASSPGAGGLEQYFGPGTRLTVT.

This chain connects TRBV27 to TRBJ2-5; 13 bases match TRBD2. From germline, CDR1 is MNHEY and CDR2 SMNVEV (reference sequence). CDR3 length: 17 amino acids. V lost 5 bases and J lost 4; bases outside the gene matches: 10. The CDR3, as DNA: TGTGCCAGCAGTCCAATCACGACTAGCGGGAGGTCAGAGACCCAGTACTTC. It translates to CASSPITTSGRSETQYF.

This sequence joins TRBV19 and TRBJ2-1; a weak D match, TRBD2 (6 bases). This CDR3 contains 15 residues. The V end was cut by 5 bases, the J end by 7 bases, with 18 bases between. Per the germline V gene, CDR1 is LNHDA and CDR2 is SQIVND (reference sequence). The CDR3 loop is CASSLSLGLKNEQFF. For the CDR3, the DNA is TGTGCCAGTAGTCTTTCGTTGGGACTCAAGAATGAGCAGTTCTTC. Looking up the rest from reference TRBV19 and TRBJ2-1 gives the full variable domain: DGGITQSPKYLFRKEGQNVTLSCEQNLNHDAMYWYRQDPGQGLRLIYYSQIVNDFQKGDIAEGYSVSREKKESFPLTVTSAQKNPTAFYLCASSLSLGLKNEQFFGPGTRLTVL.

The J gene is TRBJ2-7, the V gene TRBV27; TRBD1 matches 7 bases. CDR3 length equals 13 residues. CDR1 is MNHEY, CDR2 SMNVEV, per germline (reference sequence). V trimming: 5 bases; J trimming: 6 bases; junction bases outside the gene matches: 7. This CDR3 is CASSPNRDSEQYF. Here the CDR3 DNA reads TGTGCCAGCAGTCCAAACCGGGACAGCGAGCAGTACTTC.

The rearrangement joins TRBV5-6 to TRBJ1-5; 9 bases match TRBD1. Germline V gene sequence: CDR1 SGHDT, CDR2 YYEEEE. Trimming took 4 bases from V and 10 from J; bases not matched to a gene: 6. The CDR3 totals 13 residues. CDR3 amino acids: CASSASTGGPQHF. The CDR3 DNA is TGTGCCAGCAGCGCCTCGACAGGGGGACCCCAGCATTTT. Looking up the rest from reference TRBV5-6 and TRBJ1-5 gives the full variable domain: DAGVTQSPTHLIKTRGQQVTLRCSPKSGHDTVSWYQQALGQGPQFIFQYYEEEERQRGNFPDRFSGHQFPNYSSELNVNALLLGDSALYLCASSASTGGPQHFGDGTRLSIL.

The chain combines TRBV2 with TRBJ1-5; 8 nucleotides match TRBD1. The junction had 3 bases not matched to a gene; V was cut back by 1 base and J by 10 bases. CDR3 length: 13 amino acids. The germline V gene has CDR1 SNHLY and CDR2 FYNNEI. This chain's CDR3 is CASSEGQGIPQHF. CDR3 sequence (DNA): TGTGCCAGCAGTGAAGGACAGGGGATACCCCAGCATTTT.

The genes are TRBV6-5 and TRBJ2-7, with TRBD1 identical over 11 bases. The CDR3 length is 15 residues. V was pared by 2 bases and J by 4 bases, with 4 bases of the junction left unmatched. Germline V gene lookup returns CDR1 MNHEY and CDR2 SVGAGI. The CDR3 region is CASSYTDRGRYEQYF. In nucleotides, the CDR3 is TGTGCCAGCAGTTACACGGACAGGGGGCGGTACGAGCAGTACTTC.

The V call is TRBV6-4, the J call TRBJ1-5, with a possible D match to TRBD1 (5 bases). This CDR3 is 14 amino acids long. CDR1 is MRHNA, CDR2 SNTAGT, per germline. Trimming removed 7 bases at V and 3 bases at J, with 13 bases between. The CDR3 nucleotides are TGTGCCAGCATGCGCGGAGGGGACAATCAGCCCCAGCATTTT. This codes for CASMRGGDNQPQHF.

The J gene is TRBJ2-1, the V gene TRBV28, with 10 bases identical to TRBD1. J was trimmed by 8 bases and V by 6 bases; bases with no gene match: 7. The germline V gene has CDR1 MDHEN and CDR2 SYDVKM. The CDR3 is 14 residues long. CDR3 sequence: CASSSGTGDDEQFF. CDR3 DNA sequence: TGTGCCAGCAGCTCCGGGACAGGGGACGATGAGCAGTTCTTC.

This CDR3 reads CASRIGPGAFDNGYTF. CDR3 nucleotides: TGCGCCAGCAGGATCGGTCCAGGGGCGTTCGATAATGGCTACACCTTC. The chain carries TRBV5-1 and TRBJ1-2; D possibly corresponds to TRBD1 (6 bases). Germline V CDR1 and CDR2: SGHRS, YFSETQ. The CDR3 is 16 amino acids. Trimming took off 5 bases at V and 6 bases at J, with 23 bases between the two ends.

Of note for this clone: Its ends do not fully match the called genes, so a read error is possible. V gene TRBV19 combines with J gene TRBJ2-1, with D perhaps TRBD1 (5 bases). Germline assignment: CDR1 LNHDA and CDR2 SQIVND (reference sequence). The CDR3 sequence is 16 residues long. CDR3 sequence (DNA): TGTGCCAGTAACTACCATAGGGGTGGCTCCGACAATGAGCAGTTCTTC. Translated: CASNYHRGGSDNEQFF.

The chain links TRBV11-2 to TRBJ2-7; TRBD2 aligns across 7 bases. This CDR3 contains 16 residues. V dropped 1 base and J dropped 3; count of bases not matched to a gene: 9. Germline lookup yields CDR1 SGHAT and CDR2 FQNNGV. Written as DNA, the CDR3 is TGTGCCAGCAGCTTAGTGTGGGGGGGTAATGGCTACGAGCAGTACTTC. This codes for CASSLVWGGNGYEQYF.

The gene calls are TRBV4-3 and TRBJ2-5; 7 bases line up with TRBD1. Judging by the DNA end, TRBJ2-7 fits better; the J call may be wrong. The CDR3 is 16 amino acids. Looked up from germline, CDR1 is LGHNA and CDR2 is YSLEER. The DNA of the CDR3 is TGCGCCAGCAGCCAAGGACAGGGCCCAACCTCCTACGAGCAGTACTTC. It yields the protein CASSQGQGPTSYEQYF.

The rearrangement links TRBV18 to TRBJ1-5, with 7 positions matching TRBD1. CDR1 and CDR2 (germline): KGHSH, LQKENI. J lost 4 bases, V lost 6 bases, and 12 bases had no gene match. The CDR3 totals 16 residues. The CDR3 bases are TGTGCCAGCTCCTTCGGGACAGAACCTTTTAATCAGCCCCAGCATTTT. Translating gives CASSFGTEPFNQPQHF.

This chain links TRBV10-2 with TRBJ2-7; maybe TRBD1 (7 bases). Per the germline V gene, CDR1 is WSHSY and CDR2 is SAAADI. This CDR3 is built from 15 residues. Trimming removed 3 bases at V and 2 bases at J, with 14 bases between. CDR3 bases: TGCGCCAGCAGTGAAGCAGGGGGGCTCGCCTACGAGCAGTACTTC. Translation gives CASSEAGGLAYEQYF.

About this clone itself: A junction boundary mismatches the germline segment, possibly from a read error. The CDR3 sequence is CASSKGRGLSTDKQYF. The DNA of the CDR3 is TGTGCCAGCAGCAAAGGAAGGGGCTTAAGCACAGATAAGCAGTATTTT. This chain uses TRBV9 with TRBJ2-3; maybe TRBD1 (5 bases). The CDR3 runs 16 residues. Germline values: CDR1 SGDLS, CDR2 YYNGEE.

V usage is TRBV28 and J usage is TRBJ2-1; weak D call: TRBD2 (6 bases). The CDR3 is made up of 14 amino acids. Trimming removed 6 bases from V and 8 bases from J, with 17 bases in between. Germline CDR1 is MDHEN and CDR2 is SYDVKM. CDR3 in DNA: TGTGCCAGCAGGATCCGGGAGAAAGGCGATGAGCAGTTCTTC. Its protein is CASRIREKGDEQFF. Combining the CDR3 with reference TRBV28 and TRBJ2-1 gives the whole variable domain DVKVTQSSRYLVKRTGEKVFLECVQDMDHENMFWYRQDPGLGLRLIYFSYDVKMKEKGDIPEGYSVSREKKERFSLILESASTNQTSMYLCASRIREKGDEQFFGPGTRLTVL.

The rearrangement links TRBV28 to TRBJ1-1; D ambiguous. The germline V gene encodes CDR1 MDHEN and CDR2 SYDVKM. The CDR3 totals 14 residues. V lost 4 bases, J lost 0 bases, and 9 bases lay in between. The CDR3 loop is CASSSTALNTEAFF. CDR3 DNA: TGTGCCAGCAGTTCTACAGCCTTGAACACTGAAGCTTTCTTT.

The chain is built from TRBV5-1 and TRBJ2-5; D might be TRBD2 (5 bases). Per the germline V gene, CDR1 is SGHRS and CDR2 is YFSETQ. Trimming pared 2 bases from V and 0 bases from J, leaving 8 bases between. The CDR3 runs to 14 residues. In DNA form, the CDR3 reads TGCGCCAGCAGCTTTTCGGGAAACCAAGAGACCCAGTACTTC. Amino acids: CASSFSGNQETQYF.

The CDR3 DNA sequence: TGTGCCAGCAGCCTCGGACAGGGGTTCATAGATGAGCAGTTCTTC. As protein: CASSLGQGFIDEQFF. The J gene is TRBJ2-1, the V gene TRBV13; 9 bases map to TRBD1. CDR1 PRHDT and CDR2 FYEKMQ come from the germline V gene (reference sequence). This CDR3 region has 15 residues. V lost 5 bases and J lost 8; bases outside the gene matches: 10.

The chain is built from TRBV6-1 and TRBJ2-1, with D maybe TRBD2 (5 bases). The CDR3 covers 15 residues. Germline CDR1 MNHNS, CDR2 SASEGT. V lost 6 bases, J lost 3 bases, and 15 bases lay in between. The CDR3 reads CASREELVFYNEQFF. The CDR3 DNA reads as TGTGCCAGCAGGGAGGAACTAGTTTTCTACAATGAGCAGTTCTTC.

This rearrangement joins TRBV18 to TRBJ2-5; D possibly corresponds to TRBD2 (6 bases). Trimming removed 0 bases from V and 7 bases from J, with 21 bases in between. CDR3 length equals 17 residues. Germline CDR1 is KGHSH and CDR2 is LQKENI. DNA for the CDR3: TGTGCCAGCTCACCACCGAGTCTAGCGAGCAGATTGGGGACCCAGTACTTC. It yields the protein CASSPPSLASRLGTQYF.

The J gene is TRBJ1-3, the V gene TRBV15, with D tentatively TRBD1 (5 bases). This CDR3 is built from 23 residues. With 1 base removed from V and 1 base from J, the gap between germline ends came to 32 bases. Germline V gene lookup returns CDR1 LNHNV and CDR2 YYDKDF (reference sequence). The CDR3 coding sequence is TGTGCCACCAGCAGAGTCATGCCTTCGGGGGAGGGATATGGAATTGGGTCTGGAAACACCATATATTTT. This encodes CATSRVMPSGEGYGIGSGNTIYF. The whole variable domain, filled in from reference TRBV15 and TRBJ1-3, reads DAMVIQNPRYQVTQFGKPVTLSCSQTLNHNVMYWYQQKSSQAPKLLFHYYDKDFNNEADTPDNFQSRRPNTSFCFLDIRSPGLGDTAMYLCATSRVMPSGEGYGIGSGNTIYFGEGSWLTVV.